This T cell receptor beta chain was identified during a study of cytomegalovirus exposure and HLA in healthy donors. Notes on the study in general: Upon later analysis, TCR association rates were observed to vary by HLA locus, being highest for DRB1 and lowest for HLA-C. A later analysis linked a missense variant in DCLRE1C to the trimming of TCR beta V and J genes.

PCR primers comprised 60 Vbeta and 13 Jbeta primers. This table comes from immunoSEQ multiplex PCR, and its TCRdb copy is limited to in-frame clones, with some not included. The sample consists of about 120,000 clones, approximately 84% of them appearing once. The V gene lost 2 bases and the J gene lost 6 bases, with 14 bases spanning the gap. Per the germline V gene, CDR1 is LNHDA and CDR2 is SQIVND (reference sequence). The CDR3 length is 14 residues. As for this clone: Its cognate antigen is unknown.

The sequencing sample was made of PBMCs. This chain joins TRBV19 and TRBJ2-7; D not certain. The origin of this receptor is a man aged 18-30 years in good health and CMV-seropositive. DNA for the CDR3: TGTGCCAGTAGTATACTCGGGTCACGAAGCGAGCAGTACTTC. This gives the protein CASSILGSRSEQYF.